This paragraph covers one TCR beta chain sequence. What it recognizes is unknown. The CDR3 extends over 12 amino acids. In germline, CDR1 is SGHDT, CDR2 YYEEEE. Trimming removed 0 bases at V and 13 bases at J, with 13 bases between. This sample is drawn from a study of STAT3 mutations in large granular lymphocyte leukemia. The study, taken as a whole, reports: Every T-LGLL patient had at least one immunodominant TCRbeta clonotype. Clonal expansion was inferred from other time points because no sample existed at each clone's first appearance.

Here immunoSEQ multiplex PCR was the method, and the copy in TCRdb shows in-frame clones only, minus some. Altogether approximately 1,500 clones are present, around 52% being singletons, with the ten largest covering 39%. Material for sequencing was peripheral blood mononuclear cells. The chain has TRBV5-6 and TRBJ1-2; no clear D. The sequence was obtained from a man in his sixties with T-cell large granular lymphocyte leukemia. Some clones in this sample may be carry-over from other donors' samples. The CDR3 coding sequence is TGTGCCAGCAGCTTGGTCGTCGGGCCTTTCACCTTC. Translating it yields CASSLVVGPFTF.